A single sample gave rise to the 21 T cell receptor beta chains below, sequenced in a study of T cell repertoires in cytomegalovirus infection. TCRdb re-called the reads with MiXCR, one entry per CDR3 protein. The sample consists of 650,000 to 900,000 distinct CDR3 sequences, 29% of them appearing once. These receptors' antigens are unknown. Source: cultured CD8+ T cells from PBMCs, taken from culture after CMV antigen stimulation. These receptors came from a human donor in good health (CMV status not recorded). Some clones in this sample may be carry-over from other donors' samples.

This clonotype was counted at least ten times. The rearrangement joins TRBV12-3 or TRBV12-4 to TRBJ1-2; 8 nucleotides align to TRBD1. The CDR3 spans 14 residues. Trimming removed 4 bases from V and 2 bases from J; junction bases left unmatched: 3. CDR3 bases: TGTGCCAGCAGTTCCTGGACAGGGAACTATGGCTACACCTTC. It yields the protein CASSSWTGNYGYTF.

The CDR3 protein is CATPDGQNTEAFF. Written as DNA, the CDR3 is TGTGCCACCCCAGACGGGCAGAACACTGAAGCTTTCTTT. This chain connects TRBV6-2 or TRBV6-3 to TRBJ1-1; D is unresolved. The CDR3 consists of 13 residues. The V and J ends lost 10 bases and 1 base respectively, with 13 bases between them. CDR1 MNHEY and CDR2 SVGEGT come from the germline V gene.

This clonotype appeared a few times. The chain joins TRBV28 to TRBJ2-7; TRBD1 aligns across 10 bases. This CDR3 has 15 amino acids. Germline V gene lookup returns CDR1 MDHEN and CDR2 SYDVKM. With V trimmed by 5 bases and J by 4 bases, 8 bases remained unmatched. The CDR3 spells CASSANGQGDYEQYV. As DNA, the CDR3 is TGTGCCAGCAGTGCCAATGGACAGGGGGATTACGAGCAGTACGTC.

The V and J genes are TRBV5-6 and TRBJ2-1, with a weak D call TRBD2 (6 bases). CDR3 length: 13 residues. The germline CDR1 and CDR2 sequences are SGHDT and YYEEEE. V lost 4 bases to trimming and J lost 9 bases, with 14 bases between them. The CDR3 DNA follows: TGTGCCAGCAGCCAGGAGGGTGGGGTTGAGCAGTTCTTC. As protein: CASSQEGGVEQFF.

The chain has TRBV7-9 and TRBJ2-7; TRBD1 agrees at 7 bases. Germline V CDR1 and CDR2: SEHNR, FQNEAQ (reference sequence). This CDR3 comprises 16 residues. Trimming at V came to 4 bases and at J to 4 bases, leaving 13 bases not matched to a gene. CDR3 nucleotide sequence: TGTGCCAGCAGCTCGGGTGGACAGGCGCCTTATTACGAGCAGTACTTC. Translating it yields CASSSGGQAPYYEQYF.

A few counts support this clonotype. The chain has TRBV7-9 and TRBJ2-7; D is unresolved. This CDR3 region has 14 residues. With 5 bases removed from V and 3 bases from J, the gap between germline ends came to 14 bases. Germline CDR1 reads SEHNR; CDR2 reads FQNEAQ (reference sequence). The CDR3 protein is CASSPPTFSYEQYF. CDR3 nucleotides: TGTGCCAGCAGCCCGCCTACTTTCAGCTACGAGCAGTACTTC.

This clonotype was counted ten times or more. The V and J genes are TRBV7-8 and TRBJ1-1, with D unresolved. The germline V gene encodes CDR1 SGHVS and CDR2 FQNEAQ. This CDR3 contains 14 residues. Trimming removed 5 bases from V and 1 base from J, with 11 bases in between. CDR3 loop: CASSRPSPNTEAFF. DNA for the CDR3: TGTGCCAGCAGCCGACCCTCACCGAACACTGAAGCTTTCTTT.

This sequence joins TRBV6-2 or TRBV6-3 and TRBJ2-6; no clear D gene. The CDR3 is 15 amino acids. Trimming stripped 6 bases from V and 1 base from J, with 10 bases between. CDR1 MNHEY and CDR2 SVGEGT come from the germline V gene. The CDR3: CASSHGESGANVLTF. CDR3 nucleotides: TGTGCCAGCAGCCATGGGGAATCTGGGGCCAACGTCCTGACTTTC.

The rearrangement links TRBV5-6 to TRBJ2-1, with 8 nucleotides matching TRBD1. Trimming cost V 8 bases and J 3 bases; bases outside gene matches: 10. The V gene's germline CDR1 is SGHDT and CDR2 YYEEEE. The CDR3 contains 15 residues. This CDR3 reads CARSRWTGIYNEQFF. The CDR3 bases are TGTGCCAGAAGCCGCTGGACAGGGATCTACAATGAGCAGTTCTTC.

This chain links TRBV6-5 with TRBJ1-1; 8 bases are a match to TRBD1. Trimming at V came to 6 bases and at J to 4 bases, leaving 10 bases not matched to a gene. Per the germline V gene, CDR1 is MNHEY and CDR2 is SVGAGI. The CDR3 runs to 15 residues. The CDR3 bases are TGTGCCAGCAGACCGACAGGGGAGGGGGGCACTGAAGCTTTCTTT. It specifies CASRPTGEGGTEAFF.

This clonotype is medium-sized (0.01 to 0.1%) by share. The chain carries TRBV7-4 and TRBJ2-1; 7 nucleotides align to TRBD1. CDR1 and CDR2 (germline): SGHVT, SQSDAQ. Trimming at V came to 5 bases and at J to 5 bases, leaving 9 bases not matched to a gene. This CDR3 contains 15 residues. The CDR3 loop is CASSPRGTFHNEQFF. The CDR3 nucleotides read TGTGCCAGCAGCCCCAGGGGGACATTCCACAATGAGCAGTTCTTC.

This rearrangement joins TRBV11-3 to TRBJ1-5, with D uncertain. CDR1 is SGHNT and CDR2 is YENEEA in the germline V gene. The CDR3 has 15 residues. Trimming left V 2 bases short and J 0 bases short, with 8 bases between. This CDR3 reads CASSLPDYSNQPQHF. For the CDR3, the DNA is TGTGCCAGCAGCTTACCAGACTATAGCAATCAGCCCCAGCATTTT.

This clonotype was counted between two and nine times. DNA for the CDR3: TGTGCCAGCAGCACGCTGCAGAAAATGAACACTGAAGCTTTCTTT. Its protein product is CASSTLQKMNTEAFF. The genes are TRBV27 and TRBJ1-1; D gene unclear. CDR3 length equals 15 residues. Germline-derived CDR1 and CDR2 are MNHEY and SMNVEV (reference sequence). V was cut by 6 bases and J by 0 bases, with 14 bases left in between.

The CDR3 DNA reads TGTGCCATCAGTGAGGTGGGGCAGGAGTCTAGCACAGATACGCAGTATTTT. Its protein product is CAISEVGQESSTDTQYF. The chain employs TRBV10-3 and TRBJ2-3; D possibly corresponds to TRBD1 (5 bases). Trimming took 2 bases from V and 0 from J, leaving 15 bases between them. The CDR3 runs 17 residues. Germline V gives CDR1 ENHRY, CDR2 SYGVKD.

The genes are TRBV24-1 and TRBJ1-5; 8 bases align to TRBD1. Trimming removed 5 bases from V and 7 bases from J; junction bases left unmatched: 9. Per germline, CDR1 KGHDR and CDR2 SFDVKD. The CDR3 totals 15 residues. CDR3 nucleotide sequence: TGTGCCACCAGTGGACAGGGGCCCGAGGGACAGCCCCAGCATTTT. The encoded protein is CATSGQGPEGQPQHF.

In this sample, this clonotype turned up a few times. J is TRBJ2-5 and V is TRBV4-1; D unclear. Trimming took off 1 base at V and 5 bases at J, with 14 bases between the two ends. This CDR3 is built from 15 residues. Germline V gene sequence: CDR1 MGHRA, CDR2 YSYEKL. CDR3 loop: CASSQANSEAETQYF. CDR3 bases: TGCGCCAGCAGCCAAGCCAACTCCGAGGCGGAGACCCAGTACTTC.

This clonotype came up a few times. The genes are TRBV7-8 and TRBJ2-1; 8 bases map to TRBD1. Germline lookup yields CDR1 SGHVS and CDR2 FQNEAQ. This CDR3 comprises 13 residues. The junction had 3 bases not matched to a gene; V was cut back by 4 bases and J by 7 bases. The chain's CDR3 is CASSSHRGNEQFF. CDR3 coding DNA: TGTGCCAGCAGCTCACACAGGGGGAATGAGCAGTTCTTC.

The V call is TRBV12-3 or TRBV12-4, the J call TRBJ1-5; no clear D gene. The V end lost 3 bases, the J end lost 3 bases, and 12 bases lay between the germline ends. The CDR3 has 15 residues. CDR3 coding DNA: TGTGCCAGCAGTTTGTCGGGAGGGAACAATCAGCCCCAGCATTTT. Protein sequence: CASSLSGGNNQPQHF.

On this clonotype itself: A junction boundary mismatches the germline segment, possibly from a read error. The chain couples TRBV6-2 or TRBV6-3 to TRBJ1-5; D is uncertain. The CDR3 loop spans 12 amino acids. CDR1 is MNHEY and CDR2 is SVGEGT in the germline V gene. CDR3 sequence reads: CASSTKYQPRHF. The DNA of the CDR3 is TGTGCCAGCAGTACCAAGTATCAGCCCCGGCATTTT.

This clonotype was recorded a few times. The chain combines TRBV4-3 with TRBJ1-5; the D gene is possibly TRBD1 (6 bases). With 4 bases removed from V and 1 base from J, the gap between germline ends came to 11 bases. CDR3 length: 15 residues. CDR1 is LGHNA, CDR2 YSLEER, per germline. The CDR3 is CASSPIDRSNQPQHF. The CDR3 DNA sequence: TGCGCCAGCAGCCCAATTGACAGGAGCAATCAGCCCCAGCATTTT.

The chain couples TRBV5-1 to TRBJ1-6, with TRBD1 matching over 8 bases. V lost 0 bases to trimming and J lost 10 bases; unmatched junction nucleotides: 9. The CDR3 spans 16 residues. The germline CDR1 and CDR2 sequences are SGHRS and YFSETQ. CDR3 coding DNA: TGCGCCAGCAGCTTGGGACAGGGGTCATCCCAATCACCCCTCCACTTT. It codes for CASSLGQGSSQSPLHF.